This entry describes one T cell receptor (beta chain). The data were obtained in a study of blood T cell repertoires in COVID-19. Overall study: Sources were T cells, B-cell-depleted T cells, or PBMCs; the material itself was cDNA or gDNA.

This CDR3 comprises 14 residues. Germline assignment: CDR1 SGHRS and CDR2 YFSETQ. J lost 5 bases, V lost 4 bases, and 6 bases had no gene match. Profiling relied on immunoSEQ multiplex PCR, and the TCRdb table lists in-frame clones only, not all of them. Of 130,000 to 150,000 clones listed, 85% to 90% were seen once; the top ten hold 13%. This TCR was sampled from a man aged 18-30 years with COVID-19, enrolled during active disease. What was sequenced was peripheral blood. This rearrangement joins TRBV5-1 to TRBJ2-5; TRBD1 matches 9 bases. For the CDR3, the DNA is TGCGCCAGCAGCCGATGGACAGGGGACGAGACCCAGTACTTC. It yields the protein CASSRWTGDETQYF.